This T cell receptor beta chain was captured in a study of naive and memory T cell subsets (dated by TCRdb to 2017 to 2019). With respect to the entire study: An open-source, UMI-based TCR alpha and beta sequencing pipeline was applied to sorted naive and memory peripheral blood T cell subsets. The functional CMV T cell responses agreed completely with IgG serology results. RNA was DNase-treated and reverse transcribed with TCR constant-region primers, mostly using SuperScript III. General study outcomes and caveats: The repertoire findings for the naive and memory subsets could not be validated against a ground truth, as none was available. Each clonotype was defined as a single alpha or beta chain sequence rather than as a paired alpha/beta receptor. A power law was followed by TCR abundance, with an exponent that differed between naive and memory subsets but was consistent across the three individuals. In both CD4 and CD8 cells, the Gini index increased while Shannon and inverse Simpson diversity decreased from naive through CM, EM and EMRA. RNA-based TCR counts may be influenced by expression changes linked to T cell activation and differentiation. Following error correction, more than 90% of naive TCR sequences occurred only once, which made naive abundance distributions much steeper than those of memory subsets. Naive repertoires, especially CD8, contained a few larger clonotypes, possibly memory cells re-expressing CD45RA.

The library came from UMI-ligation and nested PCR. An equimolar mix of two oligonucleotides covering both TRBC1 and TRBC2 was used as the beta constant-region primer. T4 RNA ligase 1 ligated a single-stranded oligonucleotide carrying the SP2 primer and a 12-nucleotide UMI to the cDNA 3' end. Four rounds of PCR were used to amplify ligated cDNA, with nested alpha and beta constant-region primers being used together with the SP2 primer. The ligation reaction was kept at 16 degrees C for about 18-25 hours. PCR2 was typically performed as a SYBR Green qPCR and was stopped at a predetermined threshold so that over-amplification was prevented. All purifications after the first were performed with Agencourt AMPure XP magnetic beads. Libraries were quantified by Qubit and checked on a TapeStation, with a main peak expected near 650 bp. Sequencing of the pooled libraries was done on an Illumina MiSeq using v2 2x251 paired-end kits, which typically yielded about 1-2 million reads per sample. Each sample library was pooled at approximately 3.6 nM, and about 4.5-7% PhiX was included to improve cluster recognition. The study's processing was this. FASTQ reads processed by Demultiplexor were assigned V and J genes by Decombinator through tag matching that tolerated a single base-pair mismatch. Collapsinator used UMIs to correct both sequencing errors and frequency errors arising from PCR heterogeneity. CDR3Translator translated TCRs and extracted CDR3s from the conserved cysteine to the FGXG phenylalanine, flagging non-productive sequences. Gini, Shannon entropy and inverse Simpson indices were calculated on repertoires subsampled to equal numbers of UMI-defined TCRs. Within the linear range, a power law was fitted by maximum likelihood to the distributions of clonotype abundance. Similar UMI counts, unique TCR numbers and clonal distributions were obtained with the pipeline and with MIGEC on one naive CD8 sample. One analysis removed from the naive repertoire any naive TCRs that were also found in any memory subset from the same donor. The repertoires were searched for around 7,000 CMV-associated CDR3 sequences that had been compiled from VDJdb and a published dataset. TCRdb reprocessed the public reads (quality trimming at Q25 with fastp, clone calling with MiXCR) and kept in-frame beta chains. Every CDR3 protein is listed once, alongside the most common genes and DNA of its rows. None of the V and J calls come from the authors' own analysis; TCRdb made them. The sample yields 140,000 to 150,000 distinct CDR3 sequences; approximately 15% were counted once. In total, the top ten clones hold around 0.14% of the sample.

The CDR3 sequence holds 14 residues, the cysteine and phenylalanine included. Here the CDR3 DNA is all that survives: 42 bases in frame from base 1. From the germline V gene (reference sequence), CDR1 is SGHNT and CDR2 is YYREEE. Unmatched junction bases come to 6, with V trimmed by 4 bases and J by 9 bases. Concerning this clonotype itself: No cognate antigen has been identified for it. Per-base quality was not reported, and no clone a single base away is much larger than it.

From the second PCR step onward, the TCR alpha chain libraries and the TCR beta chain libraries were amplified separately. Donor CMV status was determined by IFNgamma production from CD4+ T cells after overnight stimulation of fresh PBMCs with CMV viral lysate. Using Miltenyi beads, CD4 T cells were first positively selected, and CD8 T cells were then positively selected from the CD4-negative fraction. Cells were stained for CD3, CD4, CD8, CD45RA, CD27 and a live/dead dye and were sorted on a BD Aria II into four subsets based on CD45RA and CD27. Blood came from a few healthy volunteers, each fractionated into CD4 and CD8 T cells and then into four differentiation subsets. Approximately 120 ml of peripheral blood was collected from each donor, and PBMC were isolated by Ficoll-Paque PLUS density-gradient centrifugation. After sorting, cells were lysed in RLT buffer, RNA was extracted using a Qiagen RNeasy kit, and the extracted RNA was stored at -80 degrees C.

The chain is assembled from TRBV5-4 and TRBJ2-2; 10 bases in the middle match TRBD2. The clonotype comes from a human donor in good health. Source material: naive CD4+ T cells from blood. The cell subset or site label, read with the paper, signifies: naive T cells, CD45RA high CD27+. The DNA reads TGTGCCAGCAGCCCAGCGGGAGGGTTTCGGGAGCTGTTTTTT. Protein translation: CASSPAGGFRELFF.